A selection of T cell receptor beta chains follows, all from one sample in a study of blood T cell repertoires in COVID-19. TCRdb keeps only in-frame clones here, not all; method: immunoSEQ multiplex PCR. The sample has about 150,000 clones; around 80% are singletons. The sample consisted of peripheral blood. The receptors stem from a woman in her forties or fifties with acute or convalescent COVID-19. Both conserved end residues are part of each CDR3. D genes are given only for firm matches. The size entry is marked missing in some rows and otherwise reads once, few, many or a size class.

DNA	CDR3	J	size	D	V
TGTGCCAGCAGCTTAGGTGGCAGGGGGTGGGTTAAGGGCACCGGGGAGCTGTTTTTT	CASSLGGRGWVKGTGELFF	TRBJ2-2	-	TRBD1	TRBV7-2
TGTGCCAGCAGCTTGGCCGGTAGTTCAGATACGCAGTATTTT	CASSLAGSSDTQYF	TRBJ2-3	-	-	TRBV5-4
TGTGCCAGCAGCTTAGCGCTTTTTGATGGGGCTGGCGAGCAGTACTTC	CASSLALFDGAGEQYF	TRBJ2-7	-	-	TRBV7-9
TGTGCCAGTAGTATGGTGGGGCCGGGGGATTCACCCCTCCACTTT	CASSMVGPGDSPLHF	TRBJ1-6	few	-	TRBV19
TGTGCCAGCAGCTTCGGGCGGGAGGCCACAGATACGCAGTATTTT	CASSFGREATDTQYF	TRBJ2-3	-	TRBD2	TRBV7-9
TGTGCCAGCAGCCAGGGAGGAAACTATGGCTACACCTTC	CASSQGGNYGYTF	TRBJ1-2	-	-	TRBV6-4
TGTGCCAGCAGCCAGGTTCTGAGTCCCGGGACAGTCATCTTC	CASSQVLSPGTVIF	TRBJ2-7	-	TRBD1	TRBV16
TGTGCCAGCAGTTACTCATCCGCGGGCAGCTCCTACGAGCAGTACTTC	CASSYSSAGSSYEQYF	TRBJ2-7	-	-	TRBV6-5
TGTGCCACCAGTGACAAAACCGGGACAGGGAGTTATGAGCAGTTCTTC	CATSDKTGTGSYEQFF	TRBJ2-1	-	TRBD1	TRBV24-1
TGTGCCAGTAGTAAAGCTGTGGCGGTTTTCAGCACAGATACGCAGTATTTT	CASSKAVAVFSTDTQYF	TRBJ2-3	-	-	TRBV19
TGTGCCAGCTCACCCCCGGGCAGGGGCTACGAGCAGTACTTC	CASSPPGRGYEQYF	TRBJ2-7	-	-	TRBV18
TGCGCCAGCAGCTTAGCGGGGGGCAGTGGCAGAGAGCAGTTCTTC	CASSLAGGSGREQFF	TRBJ2-1	-	TRBD2	TRBV5-1
TGTGCCAGCAGCGTAGGGACAGTTGGAAACACCATATATTTT	CASSVGTVGNTIYF	TRBJ1-3	few	-	TRBV9
TGTGCCAGCAGCCAAAGGCCCGGAGCGTCTGGGGCCAACGTCCTGACTTTC	CASSQRPGASGANVLTF	TRBJ2-6	-	-	TRBV4-2
TGTGCCAGCAGCCAAGATCTGCAGGGGCGAGCCACCTACGAGCAGTACTTC	CASSQDLQGRATYEQYF	TRBJ2-7	-	-	TRBV4-2
TGCGCCAGCAGCCAAGATCTAGCGGGGGGCACAGATACGCAGTATTTT	CASSQDLAGGTDTQYF	TRBJ2-3	-	TRBD2	TRBV4-1
TGTGCCACCAGCAGAGTGAGTCTGCGGGAGACCCAGTACTTC	CATSRVSLRETQYF	TRBJ2-5	once	-	TRBV15
TGCGCCAGCAGTAACAGGGGCTACGAGCAGTACTTC	CASSNRGYEQYF	TRBJ2-7	-	TRBD1	TRBV10-1
TGTGCCAGCCTCCGGGACAGGGCTTCCGGGGAGCTGTTTTTT	CASLRDRASGELFF	TRBJ2-2	-	TRBD1	TRBV18
TGTGCCAGCAGTCGGGGACAGGGAAACTATGGCTACACCTTC	CASSRGQGNYGYTF	TRBJ1-2	-	TRBD1	TRBV6-5
TGTGCCAGCAGTACTAGCGGGGGCACTTACGAGCAGTACTTC	CASSTSGGTYEQYF	TRBJ2-7	-	TRBD2	TRBV6-5
TGCGCCAGCAGCCCCCTTCGAGACATGAACACTGAAGCTTTCTTT	CASSPLRDMNTEAFF	TRBJ1-1	-	-	TRBV4-1
TGTGCCAGCAGTCCATGGACAGGGCTAAGCAATCAGCCCCAGCATTTT	CASSPWTGLSNQPQHF	TRBJ1-5	-	TRBD1	TRBV2
TGTGCCAGCAGCCCGACTCAGGGTAGTGAGCAGTTCTTC	CASSPTQGSEQFF	TRBJ2-1	-	-	TRBV11-1
TGTGCCAGCAGTCCCTATGGTGAGCAGTTCTTC	CASSPYGEQFF	TRBJ2-1	-	-	TRBV6-6
TGTGCCAGCAGCTTTTTCGCGGCAGGGCTCCGGGAGCTGTTTTTT	CASSFFAAGLRELFF	TRBJ2-2	-	-	TRBV11-2
TGTGCCAGCTCACCACCACTAGCGGGGCCCTACGAGCAGTACTTC	CASSPPLAGPYEQYF	TRBJ2-7	once	TRBD2	TRBV18
TGTGCCAGCATCATGAGAGTAGGACTAGCGGACAATGAGCAGTTCTTC	CASIMRVGLADNEQFF	TRBJ2-1	-	TRBD2	TRBV7-2
TGCGCCAGCAGCTTGGGGGGCAGGGCCGAGGATACGCAGTATTTT	CASSLGGRAEDTQYF	TRBJ2-3	-	-	TRBV5-1
TGTGCCAGCAGTTTAGCGGGACCCACAGATACGCAGTATTTT	CASSLAGPTDTQYF	TRBJ2-3	-	-	TRBV27
TGTGCCAGCAGCCAAGGGGTGGGAGGCTATTCACCCCTCCACTTT	CASSQGVGGYSPLHF	TRBJ1-6	-	-	TRBV4-2
TGTGCCAGCAGCCGAGCCTGGGGAGGGGCTAACACCGGGGAGCTGTTTTTT	CASSRAWGGANTGELFF	TRBJ2-2	-	TRBD2	TRBV3-1/TRBV3-2
TGTGCCAGCAGCCCCCGGGTGTCAGGGGCGGGCTACACCTTC	CASSPRVSGAGYTF	TRBJ1-2	few	-	TRBV9
TGTGCCAGCAGCTTAGCGAGGCGGGTGTTCATGAACACTGAAGCTTTCTTT	CASSLARRVFMNTEAFF	TRBJ1-1	many	-	TRBV7-9
TGTGCCAGTAGGAAGGGGGCGAGCAATCAGCCCCAGCATTTT	CASRKGASNQPQHF	TRBJ1-5	-	TRBD1	TRBV19
TGTGCCAGCAGTGTAGACAGGTTCCAAGAGACCCAGTACTTC	CASSVDRFQETQYF	TRBJ2-5	-	-	TRBV9
TGTGCCAGCAGTTTAGACAACTCCCCTGAAGCTTTCTTT	CASSLDNSPEAFF	TRBJ1-1	-	-	TRBV28
TGTGCCAGCACCACTTTCTACACTGAAGCTTTCTTT	CASTTFYTEAFF	TRBJ1-1	-	-	TRBV6-5
TGTGCCAGCAGTTACGGCCAGGCCTGGGAAAAACTGTTTTTT	CASSYGQAWEKLFF	TRBJ1-4	-	-	TRBV6-2/TRBV6-3
TGTGCCAGTAGTAAAACAGGGGGCTTGAACATTCAGTACTTC	CASSKTGGLNIQYF	TRBJ2-4	once	TRBD1	TRBV19